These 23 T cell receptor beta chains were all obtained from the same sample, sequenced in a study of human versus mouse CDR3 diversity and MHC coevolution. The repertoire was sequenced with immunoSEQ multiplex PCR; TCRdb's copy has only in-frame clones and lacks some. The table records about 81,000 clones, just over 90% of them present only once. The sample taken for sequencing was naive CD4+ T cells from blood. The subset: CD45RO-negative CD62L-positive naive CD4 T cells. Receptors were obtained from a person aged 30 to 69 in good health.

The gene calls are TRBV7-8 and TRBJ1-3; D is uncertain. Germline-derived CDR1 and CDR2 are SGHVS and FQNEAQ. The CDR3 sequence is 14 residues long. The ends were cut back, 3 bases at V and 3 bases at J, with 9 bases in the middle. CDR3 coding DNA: TGTGCCAGCAGCTTCGGAGGAAATGGAAACACCATATATTTT. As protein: CASSFGGNGNTIYF.

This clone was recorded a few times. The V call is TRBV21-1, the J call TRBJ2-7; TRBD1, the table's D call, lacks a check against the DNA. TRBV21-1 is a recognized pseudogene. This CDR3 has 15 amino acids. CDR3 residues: CASSGSDRADYEQYF. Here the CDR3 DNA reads TGTGCCAGCAGCGGCTCGGACAGGGCGGACTACGAGCAGTACTTC.

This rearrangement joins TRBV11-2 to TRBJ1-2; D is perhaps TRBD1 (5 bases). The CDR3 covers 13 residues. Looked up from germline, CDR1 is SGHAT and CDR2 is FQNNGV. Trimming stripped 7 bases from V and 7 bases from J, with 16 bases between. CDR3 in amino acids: CASMEGNGSGYTF. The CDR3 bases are TGTGCCAGCATGGAGGGGAATGGGAGTGGCTACACCTTC.

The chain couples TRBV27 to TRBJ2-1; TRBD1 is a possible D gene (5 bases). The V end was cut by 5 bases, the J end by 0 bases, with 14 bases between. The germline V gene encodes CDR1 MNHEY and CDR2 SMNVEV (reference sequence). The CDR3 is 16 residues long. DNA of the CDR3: TGTGCCAGCAGTCTCCAGACAGCCCGCTCCTACAATGAGCAGTTCTTC. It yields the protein CASSLQTARSYNEQFF.

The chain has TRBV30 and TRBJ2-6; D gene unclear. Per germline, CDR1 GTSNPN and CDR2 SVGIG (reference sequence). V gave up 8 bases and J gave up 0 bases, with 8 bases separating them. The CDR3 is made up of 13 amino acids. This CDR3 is CAGQNSGANVLTF. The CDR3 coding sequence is TGTGCCGGGCAGAACTCTGGGGCCAACGTCCTGACTTTC.

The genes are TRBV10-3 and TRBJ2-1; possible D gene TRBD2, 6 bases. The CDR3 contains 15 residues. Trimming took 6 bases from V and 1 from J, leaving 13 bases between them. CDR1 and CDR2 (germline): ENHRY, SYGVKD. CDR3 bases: TGTGCCATCAGGGCGGGGCGGGGATCCTACAATGAGCAGTTCTTC. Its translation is CAIRAGRGSYNEQFF.

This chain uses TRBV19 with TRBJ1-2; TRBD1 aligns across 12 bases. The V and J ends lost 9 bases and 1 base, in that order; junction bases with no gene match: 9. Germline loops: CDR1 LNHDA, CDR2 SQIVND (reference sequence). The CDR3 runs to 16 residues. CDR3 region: CASRDRGQNINYGYTF. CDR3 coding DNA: TGTGCCAGCAGGGACAGGGGGCAGAACATTAACTATGGCTACACCTTC.

CDR3 sequence reads: CASSYSSGSYPHEQYF. The CDR3 nucleotides read TGTGCCAGCAGTTACTCTAGCGGATCATACCCCCACGAGCAGTACTTC. V and J are TRBV6-5 and TRBJ2-7; TRBD2 is a possible D gene (6 bases). Trimming stripped 0 bases from V and 5 bases from J, with 17 bases between. CDR1 is MNHEY and CDR2 is SVGAGI in the germline V gene. This CDR3 region has 16 residues.

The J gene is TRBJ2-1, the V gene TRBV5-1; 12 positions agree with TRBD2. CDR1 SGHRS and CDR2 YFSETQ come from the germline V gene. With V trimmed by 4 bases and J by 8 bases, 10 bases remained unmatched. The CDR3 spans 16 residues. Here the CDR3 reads CASSPALAGGRDEQFF. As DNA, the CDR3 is TGCGCCAGCAGCCCCGCACTAGCGGGAGGCCGCGATGAGCAGTTCTTC.

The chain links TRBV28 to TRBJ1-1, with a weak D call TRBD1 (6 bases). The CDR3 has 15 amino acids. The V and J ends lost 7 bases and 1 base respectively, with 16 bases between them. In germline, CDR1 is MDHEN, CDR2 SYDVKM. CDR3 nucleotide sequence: TGTGCCAGCACCATACGGGGGGGCACGAACACTGAAGCTTTCTTT. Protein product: CASTIRGGTNTEAFF. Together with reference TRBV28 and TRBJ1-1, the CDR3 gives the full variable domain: DVKVTQSSRYLVKRTGEKVFLECVQDMDHENMFWYRQDPGLGLRLIYFSYDVKMKEKGDIPEGYSVSREKKERFSLILESASTNQTSMYLCASTIRGGTNTEAFFGQGTRLTVV.

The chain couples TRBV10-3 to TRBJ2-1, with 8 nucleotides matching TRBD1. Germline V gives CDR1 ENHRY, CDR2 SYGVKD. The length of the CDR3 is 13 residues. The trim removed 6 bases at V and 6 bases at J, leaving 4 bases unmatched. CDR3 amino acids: CAISQGASNEQFF. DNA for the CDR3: TGTGCCATCAGCCAGGGGGCCAGCAATGAGCAGTTCTTC.

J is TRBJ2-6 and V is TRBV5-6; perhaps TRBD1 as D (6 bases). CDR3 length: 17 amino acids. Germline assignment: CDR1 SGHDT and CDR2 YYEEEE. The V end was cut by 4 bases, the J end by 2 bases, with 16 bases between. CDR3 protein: CASSLGGQRTGANVLTF. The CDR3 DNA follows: TGTGCCAGCAGCCTCGGCGGACAGAGAACTGGGGCCAACGTCCTGACTTTC.

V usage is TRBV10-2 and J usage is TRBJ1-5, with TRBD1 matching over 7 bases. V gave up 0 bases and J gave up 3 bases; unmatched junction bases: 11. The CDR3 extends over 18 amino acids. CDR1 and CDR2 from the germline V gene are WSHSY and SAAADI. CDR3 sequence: CASSESGVGTALNQPQHF. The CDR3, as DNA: TGCGCCAGCAGTGAGTCGGGGGTGGGGACAGCGCTCAATCAGCCCCAGCATTTT.

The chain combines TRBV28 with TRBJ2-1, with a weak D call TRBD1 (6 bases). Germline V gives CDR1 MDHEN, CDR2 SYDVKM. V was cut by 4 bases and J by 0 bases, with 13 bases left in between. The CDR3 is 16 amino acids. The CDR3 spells CASSWGRLSSYNEQFF. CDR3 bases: TGTGCCAGCAGTTGGGGGCGATTGAGCTCCTACAATGAGCAGTTCTTC.

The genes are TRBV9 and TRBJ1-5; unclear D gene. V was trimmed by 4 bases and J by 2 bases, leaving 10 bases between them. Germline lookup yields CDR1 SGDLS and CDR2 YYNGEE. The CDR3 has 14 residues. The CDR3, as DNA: TGTGCCAGCAGCTCGGGCGGGGGCAATCAGCCCCAGCATTTT. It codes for CASSSGGGNQPQHF.

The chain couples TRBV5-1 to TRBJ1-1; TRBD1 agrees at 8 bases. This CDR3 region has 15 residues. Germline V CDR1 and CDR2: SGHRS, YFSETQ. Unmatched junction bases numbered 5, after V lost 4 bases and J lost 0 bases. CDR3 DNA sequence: TGCGCCAGCAGCGCACCACAGGGGGTGAACACTGAAGCTTTCTTT. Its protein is CASSAPQGVNTEAFF.

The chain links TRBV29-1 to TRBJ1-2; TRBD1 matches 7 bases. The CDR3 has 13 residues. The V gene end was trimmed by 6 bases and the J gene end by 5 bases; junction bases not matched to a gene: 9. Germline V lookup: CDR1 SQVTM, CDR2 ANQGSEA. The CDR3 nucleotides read TGCAGCGTCGACAGGGCGCGCGGGTATGGCTACACCTTC. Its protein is CSVDRARGYGYTF.

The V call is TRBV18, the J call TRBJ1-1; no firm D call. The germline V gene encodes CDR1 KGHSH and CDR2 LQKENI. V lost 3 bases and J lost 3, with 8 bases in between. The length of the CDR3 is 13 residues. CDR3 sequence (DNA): TGTGCCAGCTCACCGAGCCCGGACACTGAAGCTTTCTTT. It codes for CASSPSPDTEAFF.

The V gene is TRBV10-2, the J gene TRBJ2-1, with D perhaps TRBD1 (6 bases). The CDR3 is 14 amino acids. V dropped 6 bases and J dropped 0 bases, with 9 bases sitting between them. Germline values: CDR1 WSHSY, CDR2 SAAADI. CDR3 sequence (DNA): TGCGCCAGCAGGGACAGCGGCTCCTACAATGAGCAGTTCTTC. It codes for CASRDSGSYNEQFF.

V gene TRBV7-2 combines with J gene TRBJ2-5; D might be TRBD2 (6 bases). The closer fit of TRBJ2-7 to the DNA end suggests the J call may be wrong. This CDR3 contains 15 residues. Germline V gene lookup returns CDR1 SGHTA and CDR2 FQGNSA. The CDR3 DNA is TGTGCCAGCAGCTTTAGGAGGGAGTCGACCTACGAGCAGTACTTC. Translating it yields CASSFRRESTYEQYF.

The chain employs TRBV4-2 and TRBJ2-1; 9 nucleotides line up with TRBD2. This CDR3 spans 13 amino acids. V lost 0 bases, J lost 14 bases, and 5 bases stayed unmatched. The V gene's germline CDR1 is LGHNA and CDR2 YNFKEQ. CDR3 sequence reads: CASSQDTSGWEFF. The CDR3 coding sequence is TGTGCCAGCAGCCAAGACACTAGCGGGTGGGAGTTCTTC.

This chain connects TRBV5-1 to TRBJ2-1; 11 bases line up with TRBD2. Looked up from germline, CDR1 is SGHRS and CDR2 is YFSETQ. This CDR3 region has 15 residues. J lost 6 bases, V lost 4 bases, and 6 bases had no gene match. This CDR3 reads CASSPGTSGLNEQFF. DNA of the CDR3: TGCGCCAGCAGCCCCGGGACTAGCGGCCTCAATGAGCAGTTCTTC. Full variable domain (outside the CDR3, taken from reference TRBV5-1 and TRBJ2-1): KAGVTQTPRYLIKTRGQQVTLSCSPISGHRSVSWYQQTPGQGLQFLFEYFSETQRNKGNFPGRFSGRQFSNSRSEMNVSTLELGDSALYLCASSPGTSGLNEQFFGPGTRLTVL.

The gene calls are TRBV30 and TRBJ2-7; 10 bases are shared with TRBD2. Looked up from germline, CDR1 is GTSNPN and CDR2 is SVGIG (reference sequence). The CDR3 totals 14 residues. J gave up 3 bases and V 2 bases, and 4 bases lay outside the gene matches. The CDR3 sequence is CAWSRGTSDYEQYF. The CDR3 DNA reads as TGTGCCTGGAGTCGCGGGACTAGCGACTACGAGCAGTACTTC.